This entry lists 15 T cell receptor beta chains sequenced from one sample in a study of follicular helper T cells after annual influenza vaccination. Sequenced by immunoSEQ multiplex PCR; TCRdb stores in-frame clones only, minus some. The sample consists of about 15,000 clones, roughly 80% of them appearing once. Time point described: 2014-2015 season, 7 days after vaccination. The input for sequencing was CXCR5+ CD38- circulating T follicular helper cells from blood, taken 7 days after influenza vaccination. Documented subset: circulating Tfh, non-naive CD4+CXCR5+PD-1+ (ICOS+CD38+ or ICOS-CD38-). The receptor source for this set is an adult who received the influenza vaccine.

The chain uses TRBV30 and TRBJ1-2; the match to TRBD1 covers 8 bases. CDR3 length: 15 residues. V lost 5 bases to trimming and J lost 2 bases; unmatched junction nucleotides: 10. The germline CDR1 and CDR2 sequences are GTSNPN and SVGIG (reference sequence). In nucleotides, the CDR3 is TGTGCCTGGGGCGCCCTCGGACAGGGAAACTATGGCTACACCTTC. As protein: CAWGALGQGNYGYTF.

The chain combines TRBV11-2 with TRBJ2-1, with 7 bases identical to TRBD1. Germline trimming cut 4 bases from V and 1 base from J; bases unmatched to any gene: 7. The CDR3 length is 16 residues. Germline V gene sequence: CDR1 SGHAT, CDR2 FQNNGV. The chain's CDR3 is CASSSRQDRSYNEQFF. CDR3 coding DNA: TGTGCCAGCAGCTCTAGGCAGGACAGGTCCTACAATGAGCAGTTCTTC.

The chain has TRBV9 and TRBJ2-5; unclear D gene. Germline CDR1 is SGDLS and CDR2 is YYNGEE. V lost 0 bases to trimming and J lost 0 bases, with 6 bases between them. The CDR3 contains 14 residues. This CDR3 reads CASSVATYQETQYF. The CDR3 DNA follows: TGTGCCAGCAGCGTAGCTACGTACCAAGAGACCCAGTACTTC.

Of note for this clone: The junction does not match germline at one end; this may be a read error. The genes are TRBV7-7 and TRBJ1-5; D is unclear. CDR1 is SSHAT and CDR2 is FNYEAQ in the germline V gene (reference sequence). This CDR3 is built from 18 residues. The CDR3 sequence: CASSLALPGYYSNQPQHF. DNA of the CDR3: TGTGCTAGCAGCTTAGCCCTCCCGGGTTACTATAGCAATCAGCCCCAGCATTTT.

This chain uses TRBV5-1 with TRBJ2-1; TRBD1 agrees at 12 bases. The V gene end was trimmed by 4 bases and the J gene end by 9 bases; junction bases not matched to a gene: 14. CDR3 length: 17 residues. Per the germline V gene, CDR1 is SGHRS and CDR2 is YFSETQ. CDR3 loop: CASSPSNRDRGRGEQFF. CDR3 coding DNA: TGCGCCAGCAGCCCATCCAACCGGGACAGGGGGCGAGGTGAGCAGTTCTTC.

Details on this clone: Other DNA sequences of this sample code for an identical CDR3. The rearrangement joins TRBV11-2 to TRBJ2-5; the match to TRBD1 covers 7 bases. Germline CDR1 reads SGHAT; CDR2 reads FQNNGV. V was pared by 3 bases and J by 5 bases, with 3 bases of the junction left unmatched. There are 13 residues in the CDR3. The CDR3 DNA reads as TGTGCCAGCAGCTTCGACAGGGACGAGACCCAGTACTTC. Amino acids: CASSFDRDETQYF.

This rearrangement joins TRBV5-1 to TRBJ2-1; 11 bases are a match to TRBD2. V was clipped by 0 bases and J by 7 bases; unmatched bases: 6. The length of the CDR3 is 16 residues. Germline loops: CDR1 SGHRS, CDR2 YFSETQ. Here the CDR3 reads CASSLEVAGGVNEQFF. The CDR3 DNA reads as TGCGCCAGCAGCTTGGAGGTAGCGGGGGGGGTTAATGAGCAGTTCTTC.

The genes are TRBV6-1 and TRBJ1-6; 8 nucleotides align to TRBD1. CDR3 length: 16 amino acids. The junction had 5 bases not matched to a gene; V was cut back by 0 bases and J by 7 bases. Germline V gene sequence: CDR1 MNHNS, CDR2 SASEGT. This CDR3 reads CASSEAQRQGNSPLHF. CDR3 in DNA: TGTGCCAGCAGTGAAGCGCAGAGACAGGGGAATTCACCCCTCCACTTT.

This chain links TRBV11-2 with TRBJ2-3; 11 bases match TRBD2. Trimming cost V 6 bases and J 2 bases; bases outside gene matches: 10. The CDR3 has 17 amino acids. Germline V gene data show CDR1 as SGHAT and CDR2 as FQNNGV. CDR3 protein: CASRTIRTSGLTDTQYF. In DNA form, the CDR3 reads TGTGCCAGCAGGACGATCCGGACTAGCGGGCTCACAGATACGCAGTATTTT.

V gene TRBV21-1 combines with J gene TRBJ2-1; the table's TRBD2 call for D was not verified on the DNA. TRBV21-1 counts as a pseudogene. The CDR3 runs 16 residues. CDR3 sequence reads: CASSKRLMPRYNEQFF. Written as DNA, the CDR3 is TGTGCCAGCAGCAAGAGGCTCATGCCCCGTTACAATGAGCAGTTCTTC.

V and J are TRBV2 and TRBJ1-5, with 7 positions matching TRBD1. The CDR3 has 19 amino acids. V shed 5 bases and J 7 bases; nucleotides not matched to a gene: 23. Per the germline V gene, CDR1 is SNHLY and CDR2 is FYNNEI. CDR3 residues: CASSHRDSLGGYLPQPQHF. Here the CDR3 DNA reads TGTGCCAGCAGTCACCGGGACAGCTTAGGGGGATATCTTCCGCAGCCCCAGCATTTT.

This chain links TRBV19 with TRBJ1-3; 7 nucleotides align to TRBD1. The ends lost 6 bases at V and 1 base at J; junction bases unmatched: 6. Germline V gene data show CDR1 as LNHDA and CDR2 as SQIVND (reference sequence). The CDR3 extends over 15 amino acids. The CDR3 reads CASRRDSKSGNTIYF. The CDR3 DNA reads TGTGCCAGTAGGCGGGACAGCAAGTCTGGAAACACCATATATTTT.

The V and J genes are TRBV11-2 and TRBJ2-7, with 11 bases lining up with TRBD2. The CDR3 runs to 15 residues. The ends lost 4 bases at V and 3 bases at J; junction bases unmatched: 5. Germline CDR1 reads SGHAT; CDR2 reads FQNNGV. CDR3 nucleotide sequence: TGTGCCAGCAGCTCGCTAGCGGGAGGTTTCTACGAGCAGTACTTC. This codes for CASSSLAGGFYEQYF.

The chain recombines TRBV29-1 with TRBJ2-3, with D maybe TRBD1 (6 bases). Per germline, CDR1 SQVTM and CDR2 ANQGSEA. The V gene lost 6 bases and the J gene lost 5 bases, with 9 bases spanning the gap. CDR3 length equals 11 residues. The CDR3 is CSVKQGDTQYF. CDR3 in DNA: TGCAGCGTAAAACAGGGAGATACGCAGTATTTT.

The chain employs TRBV29-1 and TRBJ1-4, with a tentative D call TRBD1 (5 bases). Per the germline V gene, CDR1 is SQVTM and CDR2 is ANQGSEA. Trimming left V 6 bases short and J 6 bases short, with 11 bases between. The CDR3 is 12 residues long. CDR3 nucleotide sequence: TGCAGCGTCCTCAGGGTAGATGAAAAACTGTTTTTT. Residues: CSVLRVDEKLFF.